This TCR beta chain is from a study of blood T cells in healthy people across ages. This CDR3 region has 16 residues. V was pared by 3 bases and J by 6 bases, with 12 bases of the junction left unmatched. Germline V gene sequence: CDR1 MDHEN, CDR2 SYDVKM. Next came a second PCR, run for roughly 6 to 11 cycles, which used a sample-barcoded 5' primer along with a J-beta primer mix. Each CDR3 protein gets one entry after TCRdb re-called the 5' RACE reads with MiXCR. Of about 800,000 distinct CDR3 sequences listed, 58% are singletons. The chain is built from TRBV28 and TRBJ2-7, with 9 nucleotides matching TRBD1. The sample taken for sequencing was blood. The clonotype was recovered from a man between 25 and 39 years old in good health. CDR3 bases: TGTGCCAGCAGTTTGATTTTCGGGACAGGGTTATCCGAGCAGTACTTC. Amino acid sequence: CASSLIFGTGLSEQYF. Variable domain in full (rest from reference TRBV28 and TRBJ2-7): DVKVTQSSRYLVKRTGEKVFLECVQDMDHENMFWYRQDPGLGLRLIYFSYDVKMKEKGDIPEGYSVSREKKERFSLILESASTNQTSMYLCASSLIFGTGLSEQYFGPGTRLTVT.